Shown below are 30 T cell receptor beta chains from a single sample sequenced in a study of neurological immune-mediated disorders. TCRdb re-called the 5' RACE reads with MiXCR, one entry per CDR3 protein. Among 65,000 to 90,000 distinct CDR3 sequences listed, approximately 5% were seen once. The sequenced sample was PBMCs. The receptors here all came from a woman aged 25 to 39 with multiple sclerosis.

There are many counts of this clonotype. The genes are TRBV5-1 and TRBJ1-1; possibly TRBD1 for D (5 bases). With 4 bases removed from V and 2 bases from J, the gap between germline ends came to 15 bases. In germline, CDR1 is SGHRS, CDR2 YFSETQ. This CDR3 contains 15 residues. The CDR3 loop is CASSQDPGLNTEAFF. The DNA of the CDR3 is TGCGCCAGCAGCCAGGACCCGGGGCTAAACACTGAAGCTTTCTTT. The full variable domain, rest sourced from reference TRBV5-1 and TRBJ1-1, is KAGVTQTPRYLIKTRGQQVTLSCSPISGHRSVSWYQQTPGQGLQFLFEYFSETQRNKGNFPGRFSGRQFSNSRSEMNVSTLELGDSALYLCASSQDPGLNTEAFFGQGTRLTVV.

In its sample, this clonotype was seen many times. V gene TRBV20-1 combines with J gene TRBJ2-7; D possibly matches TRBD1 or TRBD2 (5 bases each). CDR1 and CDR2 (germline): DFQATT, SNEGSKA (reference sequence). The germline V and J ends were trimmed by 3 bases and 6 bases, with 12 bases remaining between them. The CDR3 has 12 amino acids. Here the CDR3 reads CSARNGGAEQYV. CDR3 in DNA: TGCAGTGCTAGGAATGGGGGTGCCGAGCAGTACGTC.

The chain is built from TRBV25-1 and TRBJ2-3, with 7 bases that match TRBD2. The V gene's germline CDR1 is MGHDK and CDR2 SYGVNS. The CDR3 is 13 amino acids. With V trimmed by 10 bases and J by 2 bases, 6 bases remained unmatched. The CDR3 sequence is CATNGRNTDTQYF. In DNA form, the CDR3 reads TGTGCCACCAACGGGAGGAACACAGATACGCAGTATTTT.

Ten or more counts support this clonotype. For the CDR3, the DNA is TGTGCCAGCAGATCTTCTAGCGCGGATGAGCAGTTCTTC. Its translation: CASRSSSADEQFF. The genes are TRBV28 and TRBJ2-1; possible D gene TRBD2, 6 bases. Germline V CDR1 and CDR2: MDHEN, SYDVKM. With 6 bases removed from V and 8 bases from J, the gap between germline ends came to 14 bases. This CDR3 is built from 13 residues.

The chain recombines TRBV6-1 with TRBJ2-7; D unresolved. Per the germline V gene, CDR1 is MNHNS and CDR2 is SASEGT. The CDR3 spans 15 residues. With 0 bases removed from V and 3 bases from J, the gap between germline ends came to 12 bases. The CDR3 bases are TGTGCCAGCAGTGAAGCCCATAGTTCCGACTACGAGCAGTACTTC. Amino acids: CASSEAHSSDYEQYF.

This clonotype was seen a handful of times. The CDR3 DNA reads as TGCAGTGCTAGAGTCGGCTACTCCTACAATGAGCAGTTCTTC. Its protein is CSARVGYSYNEQFF. The V call is TRBV20-1, the J call TRBJ2-1; D is undetermined. Per germline, CDR1 DFQATT and CDR2 SNEGSKA (reference sequence). This CDR3 is 14 amino acids long. V gave up 1 base and J gave up 0 bases, with 7 bases separating them.

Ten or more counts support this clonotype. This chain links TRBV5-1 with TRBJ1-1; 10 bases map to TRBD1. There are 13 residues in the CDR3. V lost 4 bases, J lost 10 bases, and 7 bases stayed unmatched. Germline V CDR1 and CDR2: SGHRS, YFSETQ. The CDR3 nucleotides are TGCGCCAGCAGCCTAGACGGACAGGGGGTAGCTTTCTTT. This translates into CASSLDGQGVAFF.

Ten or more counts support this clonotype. CDR3 DNA: TGTGCCAGCAGTGAATCCCCCGCGGACACCCAAGAGACCCAGTACTTC. This gives the protein CASSESPADTQETQYF. The chain employs TRBV6-1 and TRBJ2-5; D possibly corresponds to TRBD1 (5 bases). Looked up from germline, CDR1 is MNHNS and CDR2 is SASEGT. The length of the CDR3 is 16 residues. V gave up 2 bases and J gave up 1 base, with 14 bases separating them.

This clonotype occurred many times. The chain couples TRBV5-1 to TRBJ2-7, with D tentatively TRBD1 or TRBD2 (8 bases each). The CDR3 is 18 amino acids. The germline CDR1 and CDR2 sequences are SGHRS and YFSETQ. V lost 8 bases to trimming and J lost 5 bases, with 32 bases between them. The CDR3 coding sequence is TGCGCCAGACAGGGGGGGTTAGCGGGATTGTCGAAGTTCCACGAGCAGTACTTC. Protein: CARQGGLAGLSKFHEQYF. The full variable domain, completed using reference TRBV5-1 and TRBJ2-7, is KAGVTQTPRYLIKTRGQQVTLSCSPISGHRSVSWYQQTPGQGLQFLFEYFSETQRNKGNFPGRFSGRQFSNSRSEMNVSTLELGDSALYLCARQGGLAGLSKFHEQYFGPGTRLTVT.

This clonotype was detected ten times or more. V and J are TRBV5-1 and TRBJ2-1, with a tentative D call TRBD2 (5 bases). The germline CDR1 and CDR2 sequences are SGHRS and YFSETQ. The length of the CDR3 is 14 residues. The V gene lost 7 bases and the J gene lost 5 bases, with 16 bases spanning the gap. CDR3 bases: TGCGCCAGCGGAGTGGGGAGCGCCAACAATGAGCAGTTCTTC. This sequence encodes CASGVGSANNEQFF.

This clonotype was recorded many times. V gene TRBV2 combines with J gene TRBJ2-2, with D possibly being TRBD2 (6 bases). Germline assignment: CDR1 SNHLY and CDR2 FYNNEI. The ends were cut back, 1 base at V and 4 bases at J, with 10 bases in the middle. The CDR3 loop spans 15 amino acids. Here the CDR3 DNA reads TGTGCCAGCAGTGAAGATGAGACTAGCACCGGGGAGCTGTTTTTT. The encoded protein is CASSEDETSTGELFF.

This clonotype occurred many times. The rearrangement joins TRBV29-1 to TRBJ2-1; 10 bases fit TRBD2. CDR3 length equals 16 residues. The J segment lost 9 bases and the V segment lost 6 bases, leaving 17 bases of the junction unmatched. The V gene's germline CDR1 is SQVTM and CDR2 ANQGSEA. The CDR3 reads CSVPPIAGGAWGEQFF. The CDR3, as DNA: TGCAGCGTCCCACCGATAGCGGGGGGAGCCTGGGGTGAGCAGTTCTTC.

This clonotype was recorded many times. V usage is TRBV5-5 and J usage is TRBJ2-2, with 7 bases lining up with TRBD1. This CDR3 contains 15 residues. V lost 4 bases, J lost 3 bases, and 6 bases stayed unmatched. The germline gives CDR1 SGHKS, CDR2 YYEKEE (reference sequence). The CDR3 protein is CASSTTGSYTGELFF. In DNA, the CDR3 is TGTGCCAGCAGCACGACAGGGAGTTACACCGGGGAGCTGTTTTTT.

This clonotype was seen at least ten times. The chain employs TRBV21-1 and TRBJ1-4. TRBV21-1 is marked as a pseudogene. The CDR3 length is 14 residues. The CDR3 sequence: CASSPHAGGEKLFF. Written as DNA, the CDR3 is TGTGCCAGCAGCCCACATGCGGGAGGCGAAAAACTGTTTTTT.

CDR3 nucleotide sequence: TGCGCCAGCAGTCATCTATCTGGAAACACCATATATTTT. Translation gives CASSHLSGNTIYF. This chain uses TRBV5-1 with TRBJ1-3; no clear D. This CDR3 is built from 13 residues. V lost 5 bases, J lost 1 base, and 7 bases lay in between. The germline CDR1 and CDR2 sequences are SGHRS and YFSETQ.

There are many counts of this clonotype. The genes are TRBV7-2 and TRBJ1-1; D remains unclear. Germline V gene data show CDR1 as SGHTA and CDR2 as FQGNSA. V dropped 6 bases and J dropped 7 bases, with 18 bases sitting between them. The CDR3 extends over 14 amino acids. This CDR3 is CASSSQAGLVEAFF. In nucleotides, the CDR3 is TGTGCCAGCAGTTCCCAGGCGGGTCTGGTTGAAGCTTTCTTT.

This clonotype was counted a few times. The CDR3 here is CASSLSRVTEAFF. The CDR3 DNA follows: TGCGCCAGCAGCTTGAGCAGGGTCACTGAAGCTTTCTTT. This chain uses TRBV5-1 with TRBJ1-1; TRBD1 might be the D (5 bases). CDR3 size: 13 residues. Germline V gene lookup returns CDR1 SGHRS and CDR2 YFSETQ. V lost 1 base to trimming and J lost 4 bases, with 8 bases between them.

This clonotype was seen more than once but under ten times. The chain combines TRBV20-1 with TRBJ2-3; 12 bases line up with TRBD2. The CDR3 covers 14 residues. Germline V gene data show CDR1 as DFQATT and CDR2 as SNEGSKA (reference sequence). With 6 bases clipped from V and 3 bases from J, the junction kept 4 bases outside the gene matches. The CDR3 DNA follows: TGCAGTGCCCTAGCGGGAGGGGCGACAGATACGCAGTATTTT. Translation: CSALAGGATDTQYF.

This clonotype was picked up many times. The CDR3 coding sequence is TGTGCCACCAGCAGAGCCGGGACAGGGGGTTATACAGATACGCAGTATTTT. Encoded protein: CATSRAGTGGYTDTQYF. The rearrangement links TRBV15 to TRBJ2-3, with TRBD1 matching over 11 bases. This CDR3 is 17 amino acids long. The V gene end was trimmed by 1 base and the J gene end by 3 bases; junction bases not matched to a gene: 6. The germline V gene encodes CDR1 LNHNV and CDR2 YYDKDF (reference sequence). Full variable domain (rest looked up from reference TRBV15 and TRBJ2-3): DAMVIQNPRYQVTQFGKPVTLSCSQTLNHNVMYWYQQKSSQAPKLLFHYYDKDFNNEADTPDNFQSRRPNTSFCFLDIRSPGLGDTAMYLCATSRAGTGGYTDTQYFGPGTRLTVL.

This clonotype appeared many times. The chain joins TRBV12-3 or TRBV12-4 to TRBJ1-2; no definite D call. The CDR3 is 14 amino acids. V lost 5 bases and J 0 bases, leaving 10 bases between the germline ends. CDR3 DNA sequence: TGTGCCAGCAGTCTGGACCGGGCTAACTATGGCTACACCTTC. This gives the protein CASSLDRANYGYTF.

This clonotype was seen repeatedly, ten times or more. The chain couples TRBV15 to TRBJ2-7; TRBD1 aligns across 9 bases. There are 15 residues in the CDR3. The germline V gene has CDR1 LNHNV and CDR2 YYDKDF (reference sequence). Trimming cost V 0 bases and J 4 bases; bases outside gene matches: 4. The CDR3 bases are TGTGCCACCAGCAGAGAACAGGGGGCACTTTACGAGCAGTACGTC. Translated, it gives CATSREQGALYEQYV.

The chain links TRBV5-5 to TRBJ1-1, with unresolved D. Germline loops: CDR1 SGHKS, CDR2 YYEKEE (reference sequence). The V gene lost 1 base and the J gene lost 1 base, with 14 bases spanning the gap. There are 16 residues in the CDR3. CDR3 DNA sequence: TGTGCCAGCAGCTTGTCCGTCCAAGCCCAGAACACTGAAGCTTTCTTT. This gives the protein CASSLSVQAQNTEAFF.

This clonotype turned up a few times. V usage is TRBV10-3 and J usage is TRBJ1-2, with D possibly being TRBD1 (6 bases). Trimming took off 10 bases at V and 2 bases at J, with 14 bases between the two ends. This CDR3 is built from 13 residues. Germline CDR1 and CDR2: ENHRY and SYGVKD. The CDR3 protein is CASQGGTNYGYTF. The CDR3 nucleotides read TGTGCCAGCCAAGGGGGGACGAACTATGGCTACACCTTC.

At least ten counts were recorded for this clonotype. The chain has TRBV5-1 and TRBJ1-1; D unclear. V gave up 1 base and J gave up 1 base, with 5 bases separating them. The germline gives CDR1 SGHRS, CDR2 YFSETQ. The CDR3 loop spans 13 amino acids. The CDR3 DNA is TGCGCCAGCAGCTTGTTGGGGAACACTGAAGCTTTCTTT. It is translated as CASSLLGNTEAFF.

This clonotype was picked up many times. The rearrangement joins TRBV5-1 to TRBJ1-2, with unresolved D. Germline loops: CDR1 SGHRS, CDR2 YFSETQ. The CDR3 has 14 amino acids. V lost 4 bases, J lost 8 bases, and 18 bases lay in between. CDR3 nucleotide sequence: TGCGCCAGCAGCGTGGCGGAGGGTTCTCGCGGCTACACCTTC. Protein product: CASSVAEGSRGYTF.

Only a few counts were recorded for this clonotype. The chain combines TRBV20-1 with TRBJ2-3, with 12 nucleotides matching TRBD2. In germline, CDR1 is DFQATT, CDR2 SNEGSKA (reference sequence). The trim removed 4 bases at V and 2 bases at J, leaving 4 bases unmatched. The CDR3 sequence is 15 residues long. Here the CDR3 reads CSATWTSGNTDTQYF. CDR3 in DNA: TGCAGTGCTACCTGGACTAGCGGGAACACAGATACGCAGTATTTT.

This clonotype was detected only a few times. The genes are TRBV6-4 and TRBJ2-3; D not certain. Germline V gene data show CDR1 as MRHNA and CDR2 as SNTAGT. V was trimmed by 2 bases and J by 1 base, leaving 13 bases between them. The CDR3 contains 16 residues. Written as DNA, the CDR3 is TGTGCCAGCAGTGACCCCGACCACCACCGCACAGATACGCAGTATTTT. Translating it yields CASSDPDHHRTDTQYF.

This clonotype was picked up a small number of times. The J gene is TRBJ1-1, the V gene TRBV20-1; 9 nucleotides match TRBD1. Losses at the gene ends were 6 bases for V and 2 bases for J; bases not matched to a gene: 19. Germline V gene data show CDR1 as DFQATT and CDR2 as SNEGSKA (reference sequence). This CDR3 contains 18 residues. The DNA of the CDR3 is TGCAGTGCCAGCGGAGACCTGACAGGGGGGAGGGCTAACACTGAAGCTTTCTTT. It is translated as CSASGDLTGGRANTEAFF.

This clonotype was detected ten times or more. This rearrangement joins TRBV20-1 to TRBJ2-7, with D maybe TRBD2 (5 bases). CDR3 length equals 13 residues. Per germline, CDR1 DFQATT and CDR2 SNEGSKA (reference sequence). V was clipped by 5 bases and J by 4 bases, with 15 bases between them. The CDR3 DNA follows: TGCAGTGCTCGGGCTAGCCGGGGTTACGAGCAGTACTTC. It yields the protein CSARASRGYEQYF.

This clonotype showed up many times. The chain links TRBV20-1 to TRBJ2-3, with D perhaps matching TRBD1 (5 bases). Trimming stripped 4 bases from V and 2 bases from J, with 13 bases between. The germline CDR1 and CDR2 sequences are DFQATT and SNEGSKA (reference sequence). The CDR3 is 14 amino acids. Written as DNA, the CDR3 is TGCAGTGCTACCCGACAGTCTACCACAGATACGCAGTATTTT. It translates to CSATRQSTTDTQYF.